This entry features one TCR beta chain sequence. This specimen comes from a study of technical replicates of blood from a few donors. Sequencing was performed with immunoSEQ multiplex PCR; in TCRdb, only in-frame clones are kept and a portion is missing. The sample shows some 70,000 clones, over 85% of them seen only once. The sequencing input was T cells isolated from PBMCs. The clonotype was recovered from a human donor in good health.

In DNA, the CDR3 is TGTGCCAGCAGTGAACTAGCAAATCAGCCCCAGCATTTT. It is translated as CASSELANQPQHF. The J gene is TRBJ1-5, the V gene TRBV2; no definite D call. The germline V gene has CDR1 SNHLY and CDR2 FYNNEI. V shed 2 bases and J shed 4 bases, with 6 bases lying between them. This CDR3 contains 13 residues.